This T cell receptor (beta chain) was profiled in a study of blood T cell repertoires in COVID-19 (TCRdb year 2020). As for the study more broadly: Samples from collaborators originated in the United States, Italy and Spain and spanned both the acute and convalescent phases of COVID-19. The prospective study material was composed of cDNA or gDNA derived from T cells, B-cell-depleted T cells, or PBMCs. The dataset comprised deeply sampled blood TCRbeta repertoires from subjects exposed to, actively infected with, or recovered from COVID-19. A freely available public database, intended as a resource for researchers studying the immune response to SARS-CoV-2, is where the repertoires were released. Samples were obtained from the ongoing ImmuneRACE study (first 160 participants) and from about 1,300 subjects provided by 6 global collaborators. Nearly every sample came with metadata listing a de-identified subject ID, COVID-19 status, age in years and sex. Where HLA class I and class II types were available, the types were taken from metadata supplied by the sample provider, not from assay-based typing. Broader findings and caveats from the paper: The quantity of clinical and demographic metadata differed by source and by participant and was supplied without curation.

TCRbeta CDR3 regions were amplified from genomic DNA by means of the immunoSEQ Assay, a bias-controlled multiplex PCR. On the authors' methods: The number of nucleated cells in each sample was estimated from the amplification of reference gene primers within the assay. To quantify the absolute abundance of each unique TCRbeta CDR3 rearrangement, sequence reads were collapsed and filtered. For each sample, productive Simpson clonality was calculated as the square root of Simpson's diversity index across productive rearrangements. Entries here come from immuneACCESS through TCRdb and include only in-frame sequences with V and J called. Some clones fail to appear in such tables; in the studies checked, an unresolved V gene covers under half of the shortfall, and the cause of the remainder is unknown. Clone size and V and J calls were adopted from that table, with D and trimming inferred from the DNA. This sample lists some 90,000 clones; 70% to 90% were detected once. The ten largest make up 2.5% to 3.5% of the sample.

With respect to this clone: The target of this receptor is not known. The input lacks base qualities; no much larger clone sits a single base away.

From the cysteine through the phenylalanine, the CDR3 covers 13 amino acids. Of the read, only the CDR3 DNA is kept; its 39 bases are in frame from base 1. V and J lose 4 bases and 3 bases, and a span of 9 bases separates them. CDR1 SNHLY and CDR2 FYNNEI are derived from the germline V gene. One collaborating source in Seattle enrolled patients during active infection and followed them longitudinally through the course of disease. Each collaborating institution followed its own protocols to collect whole blood in K2EDTA tubes. For TCRbeta analysis, collaborators shipped samples as frozen whole blood, isolated PBMCs, or DNA extracted from either of those sample types.

The sequence links TRBV2 to TRBJ1-1, with an unclear D gene assignment. The receptor was isolated from a man in his fifties with COVID-19, enrolled during active disease. The specimen was peripheral blood. The CDR3 is CASSVSGYTEAFF. The bases read TGTGCCAGCAGTGTTTCGGGTTACACTGAAGCTTTCTTT.